This paragraph reports one TCR beta chain. This clone appeared a few times. Its specific antigen is unknown. Base qualities are not recorded, but no much larger clone differs from it by a single base. These data are taken from a study of metastatic and nonmetastatic thyroid tumors (dated by TCRdb to 2018 to 2021). In the study overall: Repertoires from peripheral blood and from tumor or nodule tissue samples of malignant and benign thyroid patients were compared.

None of the patients had been given any treatment before thyroid surgery. Using T-cell receptor beta sequencing, the study looked back at clinical samples from patients collected from about 2011 to 2019. The cysteine opens and the phenylalanine closes a CDR3 of 11 amino acids. The entry retains the CDR3 DNA only, 33 bases that are in frame from base 1. Via the germline V gene, CDR1 is MDHEN and CDR2 SYDVKM. V is reduced by 8 bases and J by 3 bases, leaving a spacing of 8 bases between them. The library was generated by PCR. Instrument on record: Illumina HiSeq 4000. The TCR beta-chain CDR3 region of each patient was profiled by high-throughput sequencing. In the source study's methods: CDR3 differences across clinicopathological groups were used to build a classifier for discriminating distant-metastatic papillary thyroid cancer patients. The Shannon index was used to assess repertoire diversity, and the Morisita-Horn index was used to assess tumor-blood repertoire similarity. TCRdb reprocessing: public reads trimmed at Q25 with fastp, clones called with MiXCR, in-frame beta chains kept. The V and J calls and clone size come from TCRdb's table, not from the authors' own analysis. The sample profile shows some 7,400 clones; under 30% of them were found once. Just over 25% of the sample lies in the top ten.

Study-level results and caveats: In both blood and tumor samples, malignant tumors were reported to have significantly higher TCR beta diversity than benign nodules.

Input material: adjacent normal tissue. Recombination connected TRBV28 to TRBJ2-7; the D gene lacks a confident call. The TCR originated in a male donor with papillary thyroid cancer or a benign thyroid nodule (not recorded which). Some clones in this sample may be carry-over from other donors' samples. The DNA sequence reads TGTGCCAGCCGCAAGTACTACGAGCAGTACTTC. Translated, it gives CASRKYYEQYF.